The 25 T cell receptor beta chains in this list originate from one sample, sequenced in a study of cytomegalovirus exposure and HLA in healthy donors. Use of 60 Vbeta and 13 Jbeta primers characterized the PCR. Some clones are missing from TCRdb's copy, which holds only in-frame ones; the method was immunoSEQ multiplex PCR. The table lists roughly 69,000 clones, around 70% of them singletons. Sequenced material: PBMCs. The receptors come from a male donor in good health and CMV-seropositive.

The rearrangement links TRBV10-3 to TRBJ1-1; D possibly corresponds to TRBD1 (6 bases). The CDR3 runs 14 residues. Germline CDR1 ENHRY, CDR2 SYGVKD. Trimming removed 2 bases from V and 1 base from J, with 8 bases in between. The CDR3 DNA sequence: TGTGCCATCAGTGAGAGACAGGAGAACACTGAAGCTTTCTTT. Translated, it gives CAISERQENTEAFF.

This chain links TRBV10-1 with TRBJ2-1, with TRBD2 matching 10 bases. V was pared by 3 bases and J by 10 bases, with 9 bases of the junction left unmatched. The V gene's germline CDR1 is WNHNN and CDR2 SYGVQD (reference sequence). The CDR3 is 15 residues long. The CDR3 protein is CASSDLAGGLGEQFF. Here the CDR3 DNA reads TGCGCCAGCAGTGATTTAGCGGGGGGCCTGGGGGAGCAGTTCTTC.

The chain combines TRBV5-4 with TRBJ2-1, with no clear D. The CDR3 runs to 17 residues. Germline V gene sequence: CDR1 SGHNT, CDR2 YYREEE (reference sequence). V was shortened by 0 bases and J by 0 bases, with 13 bases between the two germline ends. This chain's CDR3 is CASSLASYSSSYNEQFF. The DNA for the CDR3 is TGTGCCAGCAGCTTGGCTTCGTACTCGAGCTCCTACAATGAGCAGTTCTTC.

Only a few counts were recorded for this clone. The chain combines TRBV19 with TRBJ2-5; 7 bases align to TRBD2. This CDR3 is built from 13 residues. V shed 10 bases, J shed 5 bases, and the junction held 10 bases outside the gene matches. Germline V gene lookup returns CDR1 LNHDA and CDR2 SQIVND (reference sequence). CDR3 protein: CATRERGGETQYF. DNA for the CDR3: TGTGCCACTAGGGAGCGGGGAGGGGAGACCCAGTACTTC. Full variable domain (remainder filled in from reference TRBV19 and TRBJ2-5): DGGITQSPKYLFRKEGQNVTLSCEQNLNHDAMYWYRQDPGQGLRLIYYSQIVNDFQKGDIAEGYSVSREKKESFPLTVTSAQKNPTAFYLCATRERGGETQYFGPGTRLLVL.

This clone was detected once. J is TRBJ1-1 and V is TRBV5-1; D unclear. Deletions cut 0 bases from V and 4 bases from J, with 10 bases between. The germline gives CDR1 SGHRS, CDR2 YFSETQ. This CDR3 has 14 residues. CDR3 sequence (DNA): TGCGCCAGCAGCTTGGCCTCGGGTTTCACTGAAGCTTTCTTT. Its translation is CASSLASGFTEAFF.

The J gene is TRBJ1-1, the V gene TRBV6-5; D call uncertain. Germline V gene data show CDR1 as MNHEY and CDR2 as SVGAGI. The CDR3 is 12 amino acids. The germline V and J ends were trimmed by 4 bases and 1 base, with 4 bases remaining between them. The CDR3 is CASSFRNTEAFF. The CDR3 DNA is TGTGCCAGCAGTTTTAGGAACACTGAAGCTTTCTTT.

V usage is TRBV9 and J usage is TRBJ2-5; 9 nucleotides match TRBD2. CDR1 is SGDLS and CDR2 is YYNGEE in the germline V gene. The CDR3 is 16 amino acids. Trimming at V came to 0 bases and at J to 5 bases, leaving 8 bases not matched to a gene. DNA for the CDR3: TGTGCCAGCAGCGTAGAGGCGGGGGGGCCGGGGGAGACCCAGTACTTC. Amino acid sequence: CASSVEAGGPGETQYF.

This chain joins TRBV15 and TRBJ2-5; 12 bases agree with TRBD2. The CDR3 is 16 residues long. The germline V gene encodes CDR1 LNHNV and CDR2 YYDKDF (reference sequence). V was pared by 0 bases and J by 3 bases, with 2 bases of the junction left unmatched. The CDR3, as DNA: TGTGCCACCAGCAGAGATCGGACTAGCGGGAAAGAGACCCAGTACTTC. Its protein is CATSRDRTSGKETQYF.

This clone appeared a few times. The chain couples TRBV29-1 to TRBJ1-2, with D possibly being TRBD1 (6 bases). V was shortened by 6 bases and J by 4 bases, with 12 bases between the two germline ends. This CDR3 is 12 amino acids long. Germline values: CDR1 SQVTM, CDR2 ANQGSEA. CDR3 DNA sequence: TGCAGCGTCAGAACGGACAGCTATGGCTACACCTTC. Translated, it gives CSVRTDSYGYTF.

The V and J genes are TRBV7-3 and TRBJ2-5, with 11 bases matching TRBD2. Germline V CDR1 and CDR2: SGHTA, FQGTGA. The CDR3 loop spans 17 amino acids. V was clipped by 3 bases and J by 2 bases; unmatched bases: 8. The CDR3 DNA is TGTGCCAGCAGCTTGGTGGGACTAGCGGATACTCAAGAGACCCAGTACTTC. Translation gives CASSLVGLADTQETQYF.

The CDR3 DNA reads as TGTGCCAGCAGCCACCAGGAGGCAGTCCGGTACGAGCAGTACTTC. It specifies CASSHQEAVRYEQYF. This chain uses TRBV5-4 with TRBJ2-7; the D gene is possibly TRBD2 (5 bases). Trimming cost V 4 bases and J 4 bases, with 18 bases left between them. This CDR3 comprises 15 residues. Germline values: CDR1 SGHNT, CDR2 YYREEE (reference sequence). Full variable domain (outside the CDR3, taken from reference TRBV5-4 and TRBJ2-7): ETGVTQSPTHLIKTRGQQVTLRCSSQSGHNTVSWYQQALGQGPQFIFQYYREEENGRGNFPPRFSGLQFPNYSSELNVNALELDDSALYLCASSHQEAVRYEQYFGPGTRLTVT.

The rearrangement links TRBV5-1 to TRBJ1-6; D unresolved. V was pared by 0 bases and J by 7 bases, with 11 bases between. Germline loops: CDR1 SGHRS, CDR2 YFSETQ. The CDR3 is 15 residues long. The CDR3 DNA is TGCGCCAGCAGCTTGGACCCTACGGGGAATTCACCCCTCCACTTT. Translated: CASSLDPTGNSPLHF.

This clone showed up just a few times. A read error may account for a junction end that differs from germline. This sequence joins TRBV7-9 and TRBJ1-1; tentatively, D is TRBD1 (6 bases). The CDR3 runs 13 residues. Germline assignment: CDR1 SEHNR and CDR2 FQNEAQ (reference sequence). For the CDR3, the DNA is TGTTCCAGCAGTCGCAGGGGTTGGGCTGAAGCTTTCTTT. This translates into CSSSRRGWAEAFF.

In its sample, this clone was seen a few times. This chain uses TRBV9 with TRBJ2-5; D is ambiguous. From germline, CDR1 is SGDLS and CDR2 YYNGEE. The CDR3 covers 15 residues. V was cut by 3 bases and J by 2 bases, with 14 bases left in between. The CDR3 sequence: CASSAQNTPQETQYF. Written as DNA, the CDR3 is TGTGCCAGCAGCGCCCAGAACACCCCACAAGAGACCCAGTACTTC.

The chain carries TRBV5-1 and TRBJ1-1; D might be TRBD1 (6 bases). The CDR3 extends over 17 amino acids. Germline loops: CDR1 SGHRS, CDR2 YFSETQ. The V gene lost 4 bases and the J gene lost 6 bases, with 25 bases spanning the gap. Written as DNA, the CDR3 is TGCGCCAGCAGCCCCATTCCAATCTTGGCAGGGGCCCCTGAAGCTTTCTTT. Amino acid sequence: CASSPIPILAGAPEAFF.

This clone has just a few counts. V is TRBV6-5 and J is TRBJ1-5; the D gene is possibly TRBD1 (5 bases). The CDR3 length is 14 residues. V lost 8 bases, J lost 8 bases, and 19 bases lay in between. Germline-derived CDR1 and CDR2 are MNHEY and SVGAGI. The CDR3 DNA is TGTGCCAGCGGGGGGTGGGGCGGGAAGGAGCCCCAGCATTTT. Amino acids: CASGGWGGKEPQHF.

The count of this clone is one. The V and J genes are TRBV6-5 and TRBJ1-5; no clear D. CDR3 length: 15 residues. CDR1 and CDR2 from the germline V gene are MNHEY and SVGAGI. The V and J ends lost 5 bases and 0 bases respectively, with 11 bases between them. CDR3 loop: CASSRTIYSNQPQHF. The CDR3 nucleotides read TGTGCCAGCAGTCGCACGATCTATAGCAATCAGCCCCAGCATTTT.

The rearrangement links TRBV7-9 to TRBJ2-3; 8 nucleotides line up with TRBD1. The germline V gene encodes CDR1 SEHNR and CDR2 FQNEAQ (reference sequence). The trim removed 3 bases at V and 4 bases at J, leaving 0 bases unmatched. This CDR3 is 13 amino acids long. CDR3 nucleotides: TGTGCCAGCAGCTTGACAGGGGCAGATACGCAGTATTTT. Residues: CASSLTGADTQYF.

The rearrangement uses TRBV7-9 and TRBJ1-1, with 9 nucleotides matching TRBD1. V was clipped by 5 bases and J by 5 bases; unmatched bases: 6. Germline V gene data show CDR1 as SEHNR and CDR2 as FQNEAQ (reference sequence). The CDR3 consists of 14 residues. This CDR3 reads CASSLQGAATEAFF. The CDR3 DNA is TGTGCCAGCAGCCTACAGGGGGCGGCTACTGAAGCTTTCTTT.

This clone was seen more than once but under ten times. This chain joins TRBV5-1 and TRBJ2-7, with 9 bases lining up with TRBD1. CDR1 is SGHRS, CDR2 YFSETQ, per germline. The CDR3 runs 20 residues. V trimming: 1 base; J trimming: 4 bases; junction bases outside the gene matches: 21. The CDR3 DNA sequence: TGCGCCAGCAGCTTGATAGCCCCGGGACAGGGTGTAACTCGTCGGTACGAGCAGTACTTC. Protein: CASSLIAPGQGVTRRYEQYF.

This clone was found a few times. The chain uses TRBV13 and TRBJ2-3; 8 bases are a match to TRBD2. Germline values: CDR1 PRHDT, CDR2 FYEKMQ (reference sequence). The CDR3 is 19 amino acids. Germline trimming cut 6 bases from V and 2 bases from J; bases unmatched to any gene: 19. CDR3 sequence: CASSGPAGAPWIHTDTQYF. CDR3 nucleotide sequence: TGTGCCAGCAGTGGTCCAGCGGGAGCCCCCTGGATACACACAGATACGCAGTATTTT.

This clone was counted only a few times. One end of the junction is discordant with germline, which a read error may explain. The CDR3 sequence is CASSKDGQKEF. The CDR3 bases are TGTGCCAGCAGTAAGGACGGACAAAAGGAATTT. V usage is TRBV2 and J usage is TRBJ1-5; tentative D call: TRBD1 (5 bases). The CDR3 length is 11 residues. Germline V lookup: CDR1 SNHLY, CDR2 FYNNEI.

The rearrangement joins TRBV10-2 to TRBJ2-5; D is undetermined. The CDR3 runs to 11 residues. Between the trimmed V and J ends, which lost 5 bases and 5 bases, there was a span of 6 bases. CDR1 is WSHSY, CDR2 SAAADI, per germline. The CDR3 is CASSLTETQYF. CDR3 DNA sequence: TGCGCCAGCAGTTTGACTGAGACCCAGTACTTC.

The chain couples TRBV5-6 to TRBJ2-3, with 8 bases identical to TRBD1. Germline V gene data show CDR1 as SGHDT and CDR2 as YYEEEE. V shed 4 bases and J 2 bases; nucleotides not matched to a gene: 6. The CDR3 runs to 15 residues. The CDR3 bases are TGTGCCAGCAGCCAGGGGGCTAGGTACACAGATACGCAGTATTTT. It encodes CASSQGARYTDTQYF.

The gene calls are TRBV6-5 and TRBJ2-5; 14 bases agree with TRBD2. The CDR3 runs to 15 residues. Unmatched junction bases numbered 4, after V lost 6 bases and J lost 4 bases. Germline lookup yields CDR1 MNHEY and CDR2 SVGAGI. The CDR3 is CASRTTSGGGETQYF. CDR3 bases: TGTGCCAGCAGAACGACTAGCGGGGGGGGAGAGACCCAGTACTTC.